The 9 T cell receptor beta chains below all came from one sample that was sequenced in a study of blood T cells in healthy people across ages. Alongside a J-beta primer mix, a sample-barcoded 5' primer served in a second PCR lasting roughly 6 to 11 cycles. TCRdb called the 5' RACE reads again in MiXCR, with one record for every CDR3 protein. The repertoire holds over 700,000 distinct CDR3 sequences, with 25% as singletons. The data were also submitted as part of a second study, on T cells of mothers and their children.

Sample: blood. These receptors were taken from a boy younger than 18 in good health.

This clonotype was seen more than once but under ten times. The rearrangement uses TRBV5-8 and TRBJ2-7; no clear D gene. The germline CDR1 and CDR2 sequences are SGHTS and YDEGEE. This CDR3 is built from 13 residues. Trimming left V 0 bases short and J 2 bases short, with 6 bases between. DNA for the CDR3: TGTGCCAGCAGCTTGGAGCCAGCCTACGAGCAGTACTTC. It is translated as CASSLEPAYEQYF.

The J gene is TRBJ2-5, the V gene TRBV7-3; tentative D call: TRBD2 (6 bases). V was shortened by 5 bases and J by 4 bases, with 17 bases between the two germline ends. Germline lookup yields CDR1 SGHTA and CDR2 FQGTGA. The CDR3 covers 15 residues. CDR3 sequence: CASSPLGGNAETQYF. The CDR3 DNA reads TGTGCCAGCAGCCCCCTCGGCGGGAATGCAGAGACCCAGTACTTC.

This clonotype was counted between two and nine times. The V gene is TRBV6-1, the J gene TRBJ2-7; TRBD1 might be the D (6 bases). CDR1 MNHNS and CDR2 SASEGT come from the germline V gene. V was pared by 10 bases and J by 2 bases, with 12 bases between. The CDR3 extends over 12 amino acids. The DNA for the CDR3 is TGTGCCACCCTAGGGGGACCCTACGAGCAGTACTTC. This gives the protein CATLGGPYEQYF.

CDR3 sequence (DNA): TGTGCCAGCAGCAGAGGGTATACGCAGTATTTT. It specifies CASSRGYTQYF. This chain uses TRBV12-3 or TRBV12-4 with TRBJ2-3; tentative D call: TRBD2 (5 bases). This CDR3 comprises 11 residues. V was clipped by 6 bases and J by 7 bases, with 8 bases between them.

This sequence joins TRBV18 and TRBJ2-5; possible D gene TRBD1, 5 bases. V was clipped by 4 bases and J by 2 bases, with 14 bases between them. CDR1 is KGHSH, CDR2 LQKENI, per germline. The CDR3 is 15 amino acids. For the CDR3, the DNA is TGTGCCAGCTCACGGCAGGACAATCTACAAGAGACCCAGTACTTC. It codes for CASSRQDNLQETQYF.

The chain couples TRBV11-2 to TRBJ2-5; TRBD1 might be the D (5 bases). The J call is in doubt because the DNA end fits TRBJ2-7 better. The CDR3 covers 13 residues. The germline V gene has CDR1 SGHAT and CDR2 FQNNGV. The CDR3 bases are TGTGCCAGCAGCTCCTTTCAGGGCTACGAGCAGTACTTC. It is translated as CASSSFQGYEQYF.

This clonotype was seen a handful of times. The chain combines TRBV29-1 with TRBJ2-2; 11 positions agree with TRBD1. Trimming removed 5 bases from V and 4 bases from J; junction bases left unmatched: 6. Germline V gene data show CDR1 as SQVTM and CDR2 as ANQGSEA. This CDR3 contains 15 residues. The CDR3 protein is CSVYSGTGGTGELFF. The CDR3 DNA sequence: TGCAGCGTTTACTCCGGGACAGGGGGCACCGGGGAGCTGTTTTTT.

The CDR3 reads CASTLLSGNAYNEQFF. Here the CDR3 DNA reads TGTGCCAGCACCTTACTTAGCGGGAACGCCTACAATGAGCAGTTCTTC. The gene calls are TRBV27 and TRBJ2-1, with 8 bases that match TRBD2. V trimming: 7 bases; J trimming: 2 bases; junction bases outside the gene matches: 10. The CDR3 runs to 16 residues. Germline CDR1 is MNHEY and CDR2 is SMNVEV (reference sequence).

CDR3 protein: CASSFGDKTSTNEKLFF. The CDR3 DNA sequence: TGTGCCAGCAGTTTTGGGGACAAGACCTCAACTAATGAAAAACTGTTTTTT. The chain links TRBV12-3 or TRBV12-4 to TRBJ1-4; a weak D match, TRBD1 (6 bases). This CDR3 comprises 17 residues. Trimming pared 3 bases from V and 0 bases from J, leaving 14 bases between.